The 18 T cell receptor beta chains presented below share a single source sample, sequenced in a study of OX40 agonist ivuxolimab in advanced cancers. Measured with immunoSEQ multiplex PCR; TCRdb has only the in-frame clones, and not every one. The top ten clones hold roughly 1.1% of a sample with roughly 110,000 clones, 80% to 95% of them seen once. Here the sequenced sample was CD4+ or CD8+ T cells sorted from blood, taken in a trial of the OX40 agonist ivuxolimab. The receptor set was obtained from an adult with an advanced solid tumor such as melanoma, head and neck, liver or kidney cancer.

The V and J genes are TRBV18 and TRBJ2-7; the match to TRBD1 covers 8 bases. Germline trimming cut 3 bases from V and 6 bases from J; bases unmatched to any gene: 7. Germline values: CDR1 KGHSH, CDR2 LQKENI. The CDR3 sequence is 14 residues long. Here the CDR3 reads CASSPPYGTGEQYF. The CDR3 DNA reads as TGTGCCAGCTCACCCCCCTACGGGACAGGCGAGCAGTACTTC.

The J gene is TRBJ2-1, the V gene TRBV10-3; 12 bases map to TRBD2. The V gene end was trimmed by 3 bases and the J gene end by 3 bases; junction bases not matched to a gene: 3. Per germline, CDR1 ENHRY and CDR2 SYGVKD. This CDR3 contains 16 residues. DNA for the CDR3: TGTGCCATCAGTGACAGGGGACTAGCGGGCTACAATGAGCAGTTCTTC. Amino acid sequence: CAISDRGLAGYNEQFF.

The V call is TRBV19, the J call TRBJ2-5, with TRBD2 matching 7 bases. This CDR3 has 16 residues. CDR1 is LNHDA and CDR2 is SQIVND in the germline V gene (reference sequence). The V and J ends lost 5 bases and 5 bases, in that order; junction bases with no gene match: 14. CDR3 region: CASSAGLQRGKETQYF. The CDR3 bases are TGTGCCAGTAGTGCCGGACTCCAGCGGGGAAAGGAGACCCAGTACTTC.

This clone was found once. The rearrangement links TRBV19 to TRBJ1-4; 10 positions agree with TRBD1. Germline loops: CDR1 LNHDA, CDR2 SQIVND (reference sequence). Trimming took 9 bases from V and 5 from J; bases not matched to a gene: 3. The CDR3 loop spans 13 amino acids. CDR3 residues: CASADRGNEKLFF. CDR3 DNA sequence: TGTGCCAGCGCGGACAGGGGGAATGAAAAACTGTTTTTT.

This chain joins TRBV9 and TRBJ1-1, with TRBD1 identical over 10 bases. This CDR3 is 17 amino acids long. The ends lost 0 bases at V and 1 base at J; junction bases unmatched: 6. CDR1 SGDLS and CDR2 YYNGEE come from the germline V gene. CDR3 coding DNA: TGTGCCAGCAGCGTAGGACAGGGGGCCCTGGGGAACACTGAAGCTTTCTTT. Amino acids: CASSVGQGALGNTEAFF.

The chain carries TRBV2 and TRBJ1-6; D call uncertain. The CDR3 consists of 12 residues. Trimming shortened V by 6 bases and J by 5 bases, and 5 bases separated the two germline ends. Germline V gene lookup returns CDR1 SNHLY and CDR2 FYNNEI. This CDR3 is CASSGNNSPLHF. CDR3 DNA sequence: TGTGCCAGCAGCGGTAATAATTCACCCCTCCACTTT. Drawing the rest from reference TRBV2 and TRBJ1-6, the complete variable domain is EPEVTQTPSHQVTQMGQEVILRCVPISNHLYFYWYRQILGQKVEFLVSFYNNEISEKSEIFDDQFSVERPDGSNFTLKIRSTKLEDSAMYFCASSGNNSPLHFGNGTRLTVT.

In this sample, this clone turned up once. The V and J genes are TRBV6-1 and TRBJ2-7; D may be TRBD2 (5 bases). This CDR3 spans 14 amino acids. The germline CDR1 and CDR2 sequences are MNHNS and SASEGT. V gave up 5 bases and J gave up 4 bases, with 15 bases separating them. CDR3 loop: CASSQPIWRYEQYF. The CDR3 nucleotides are TGTGCCAGCAGTCAACCAATCTGGAGGTACGAGCAGTACTTC.

The chain is built from TRBV7-9 and TRBJ1-1, with D perhaps matching TRBD1 (6 bases). The germline V gene encodes CDR1 SEHNR and CDR2 FQNEAQ (reference sequence). Trimming cost V 5 bases and J 0 bases, with 16 bases left between them. The CDR3 totals 16 residues. The CDR3 DNA reads TGTGCCAGCAGCAAAAGGGGGGACTTCTTGAACACTGAAGCTTTCTTT. Its translation is CASSKRGDFLNTEAFF.

The chain uses TRBV11-3 and TRBJ2-7, with 12 bases matching TRBD1. J lost 5 bases, V lost 5 bases, and 10 bases had no gene match. The CDR3 is 16 amino acids. Germline CDR1 and CDR2: SGHNT and YENEEA. The CDR3 loop is CASSPGTGGGFDEQYF. CDR3 sequence (DNA): TGTGCCAGCAGCCCGGGGACAGGGGGCGGCTTCGACGAGCAGTACTTC.

The chain joins TRBV19 to TRBJ1-4; D not certain. V was cut by 8 bases and J by 8 bases, with 9 bases left in between. The CDR3 consists of 11 residues. Germline lookup yields CDR1 LNHDA and CDR2 SQIVND (reference sequence). Here the CDR3 DNA reads TGTGCCAGTCTTTACAGAGAAAAACTGTTTTTT. Translated, it gives CASLYREKLFF.

The genes are TRBV28 and TRBJ1-1, with 7 bases fitting TRBD1. This CDR3 region has 15 residues. CDR1 is MDHEN and CDR2 is SYDVKM in the germline V gene. V dropped 3 bases and J dropped 2; count of bases not matched to a gene: 6. CDR3 DNA sequence: TGTGCCAGCAGTTTCCGAGGGGGCGTAAACACTGAAGCTTTCTTT. As protein: CASSFRGGVNTEAFF.

The chain couples TRBV7-9 to TRBJ1-1; D is unclear. Trimming shortened V by 0 bases and J by 4 bases, and 6 bases separated the two germline ends. In germline, CDR1 is SEHNR, CDR2 FQNEAQ (reference sequence). The CDR3 has 13 amino acids. The CDR3 region has the DNA TGTGCCAGCAGCTTAGCAGGTGCCACTGAAGCTTTCTTT. Protein: CASSLAGATEAFF. Full variable domain (rest looked up from reference TRBV7-9 and TRBJ1-1): DTGVSQNPRHKITKRGQNVTFRCDPISEHNRLYWYRQTLGQGPEFLTYFQNEAQLEKSRLLSDRFSAERPKGSFSTLEIQRTEQGDSAMYLCASSLAGATEAFFGQGTRLTVV.

This rearrangement joins TRBV19 to TRBJ2-5; D gene uncertain. This CDR3 is built from 11 residues. CDR1 is LNHDA, CDR2 SQIVND, per germline (reference sequence). V lost 3 bases and J lost 5, with 4 bases in between. CDR3 sequence reads: CASSMGETQYF. The CDR3, as DNA: TGTGCCAGTAGTATGGGTGAGACCCAGTACTTC.

The sample holds a few counts of this clone. The V gene is TRBV7-3, the J gene TRBJ2-2; D is possibly TRBD2 (6 bases). Trimming removed 3 bases from V and 5 bases from J, with 10 bases in between. This CDR3 has 14 amino acids. The germline gives CDR1 SGHTA, CDR2 FQGTGA. The CDR3 here is CASSFGGATGELFF. The CDR3 DNA reads TGTGCCAGCAGCTTCGGGGGTGCGACCGGGGAGCTGTTTTTT.

In the case of this clone: Other nucleotide sequences in the sample specify the same CDR3. This chain uses TRBV5-6 with TRBJ1-2; D gene ambiguous. The germline CDR1 and CDR2 sequences are SGHDT and YYEEEE. Trimming cost V 0 bases and J 1 base, with 10 bases left between them. The CDR3 runs to 15 residues. The CDR3 nucleotides read TGTGCCAGCAGCTTGGAAGACGGTTTTAACTATGGCTACACCTTC. This translates into CASSLEDGFNYGYTF. The complete variable domain, with remaining parts taken from reference TRBV5-6 and TRBJ1-2, reads DAGVTQSPTHLIKTRGQQVTLRCSPKSGHDTVSWYQQALGQGPQFIFQYYEEEERQRGNFPDRFSGHQFPNYSSELNVNALLLGDSALYLCASSLEDGFNYGYTFGSGTRLTVV.

This chain connects TRBV7-9 to TRBJ2-1, with D maybe TRBD2 (6 bases). The V end was cut by 5 bases, the J end by 2 bases, with 13 bases between. This CDR3 region has 15 residues. Per germline, CDR1 SEHNR and CDR2 FQNEAQ (reference sequence). The CDR3 loop reads CASSPLGEAYNEQFF. The DNA of the CDR3 is TGTGCCAGCAGCCCACTGGGGGAGGCCTACAATGAGCAGTTCTTC.

This sequence joins TRBV2 and TRBJ2-1, with 12 bases lining up with TRBD2. This CDR3 spans 16 amino acids. Unmatched junction bases numbered 13, after V lost 6 bases and J lost 10 bases. Germline lookup yields CDR1 SNHLY and CDR2 FYNNEI. The CDR3 protein is CASRSILAGGPGEQFF. DNA for the CDR3: TGTGCCAGCAGGTCGATCCTAGCGGGAGGGCCCGGGGAGCAGTTCTTC.

The gene calls are TRBV14 and TRBJ2-1, with a weak D call TRBD2 (6 bases). This CDR3 comprises 15 residues. The V and J ends lost 3 bases and 0 bases respectively, with 9 bases between them. CDR1 and CDR2 (germline): SGHDN, FVKESK. The CDR3 sequence is CASSQGLYSYNEQFF. The CDR3 region has the DNA TGTGCCAGCAGCCAGGGACTGTACTCCTACAATGAGCAGTTCTTC.